The rows below give T cell receptor beta chains drawn from one sample of a study of blood T cell repertoires in COVID-19. TCRdb's table, derived via immunoSEQ multiplex PCR, lists solely in-frame clones and lacks some. The sample shows 250,000 to 350,000 clones, around 88% of them seen only once. The sequencing sample was made of peripheral blood. These receptor sequences come from a man aged 25 to 45 with acute or convalescent COVID-19. Both conserved end residues are part of each CDR3. The D gene is left open where the match is weak. Size is omitted from some rows. Given values are once, few, many or a class for expanded clones.

d_call,v_call,j_call,clone_size,cdr3_aa,cdr3_nt
TRBD2,TRBV7-3,TRBJ2-1,-,CASSPNRGLAGAVNEQFF,TGTGCCAGCAGCCCTAATCGGGGGTTAGCGGGAGCCGTCAATGAGCAGTTCTTC
-,TRBV24-1,TRBJ1-5,-,CATSVGGAGQPQHF,TGTGCCACCAGTGTTGGGGGGGCTGGTCAGCCCCAGCATTTT
-,TRBV18,TRBJ1-6,-,CASSPRTEKTVYNSPLHF,TGTGCCAGCTCACCAAGGACAGAGAAGACCGTCTATAATTCACCCCTCCACTTT
-,TRBV27,TRBJ1-1,once,CASSLVGGVAFF,TGTGCCAGCAGTTTAGTAGGAGGGGTTGCTTTCTTT
TRBD2,TRBV30,TRBJ2-5,-,CAWSRLAEGETQYF,TGTGCCTGGAGCCGACTAGCGGAAGGAGAGACCCAGTACTTC
-,TRBV14,TRBJ1-3,-,CASSPHGVPGNTIYF,TGTGCCAGCAGCCCTCACGGGGTCCCTGGAAACACCATATATTTT
TRBD1,TRBV18,TRBJ1-2,-,CASSASGQGDDGYTF,TGTGCCAGCTCAGCTTCGGGACAGGGGGATGATGGCTACACCTTC
-,TRBV5-1,TRBJ1-3,-,CASSLAGQSGGNTIYF,TGCGCCAGCAGCTTGGCCGGACAGTCTGGTGGAAACACCATATATTTT
-,TRBV19,TRBJ1-6,-,CASSIDPRGSSYNSPLHF,TGTGCCAGTAGTATAGACCCACGAGGAAGCTCCTATAATTCACCCCTCCACTTT
-,TRBV6-5,TRBJ1-1,once,CASSTPGGGFEAFF,TGTGCCAGCAGTACCCCCGGGGGAGGTTTTGAAGCTTTCTTT
TRBD1,TRBV25-1,TRBJ2-7,-,CASSSRDRGTGEQYF,TGTGCCAGCAGTTCCCGGGACAGGGGAACGGGGGAGCAGTACTTC
-,TRBV6-2/TRBV6-3,TRBJ2-3,-,CASSISFADTQYF,TGTGCCAGCAGTATTAGTTTCGCAGATACGCAGTATTTT
-,TRBV6-6,TRBJ1-3,-,CASSSRVGLGNTIYF,TGTGCCAGCAGTTCCAGGGTCGGTTTAGGGAACACCATATATTTT
TRBD1,TRBV7-3,TRBJ2-6,-,CASSPTGRSGANVLTF,TGTGCCAGCAGTCCGACAGGGCGGTCTGGGGCCAACGTCCTGACTTTC
-,TRBV5-1,TRBJ2-1,-,CASSPGHPSSEQFF,TGCGCCAGCAGCCCGGGACACCCCTCGAGTGAGCAGTTCTTC
-,TRBV5-6,TRBJ1-3,-,CASSTVGGRNTIYF,TGTGCCAGCAGCACCGTCGGAGGAAGAAACACCATATATTTT
-,TRBV7-2,TRBJ1-3,-,CASSTGITGNTIYF,TGTGCCAGCAGCACAGGGATCACTGGAAACACCATATATTTT
TRBD1,TRBV24-1,TRBJ1-1,-,CATSESDRGDTEAFF,TGTGCCACCAGTGAGTCAGACAGGGGTGACACTGAAGCTTTCTTT
-,TRBV7-9,TRBJ2-7,-,CASSLTDNEQYF,TGTGCCAGCAGCTTAACGGACAACGAGCAGTACTTC
-,TRBV27,TRBJ1-2,once,CASSLHTNYGYTF,TGTGCCAGCAGTTTACACACTAACTATGGCTACACCTTC
TRBD1,TRBV6-5,TRBJ2-7,-,CASVGQGVSYEQYF,TGTGCCAGCGTCGGGCAGGGGGTTTCCTACGAGCAGTACTTC
TRBD2,TRBV3-1/TRBV3-2,TRBJ2-1,-,CASSQETSGGRYNEQFF,TGTGCCAGCAGCCAAGAGACTAGCGGGGGTCGCTACAATGAGCAGTTCTTC
-,TRBV13,TRBJ1-1,-,CASSPLLRKHTWAFF,TGTGCCAGCAGCCCCCTGTTACGCAAGCATACCTGGGCTTTCTTT
TRBD2,TRBV18,TRBJ2-1,once,CASSKFSSSGSFDEQFF,TGTGCCAGCTCAAAATTCTCTTCTAGCGGGAGTTTCGATGAGCAGTTCTTC